This TCR beta chain was recorded in a study of cytomegalovirus exposure and HLA in healthy donors (dated by TCRdb to 2016 to 2017). At the level of the whole study: In an earlier analysis of some 550 of the donors, 276 Gb of sequence data and 90 million to 120 million unique TCR beta sequences from approximately 180 million T cells were reported. Among the approximately 420 genotyped donors, around 81% belonged to the genetic ancestry cluster associated with self-reported Caucasian donors. HLA typing included class I and class II loci at four-digit resolution. To decide whether each TCR beta V gene segment behaved as functional or pseudogenic, an earlier analysis of some 540 of the donors relied on high-throughput TCR beta sequencing. The study aimed to test whether cataloging public T cell receptors could reveal signatures of past pathogen exposure. In a later analysis, previously published TCR beta repertoires from more than 500 donors were re-analyzed and high-resolution HLA genotyping was added so that TCR occurrence patterns could be studied. Across about 370 genotyped donors of the cohort, an average of roughly 200,000 unique TCR beta nucleotide sequences per donor were sequenced, and 15% to 20% of those sequences were non-productive. All discovery cohort repertoires had been generated using a single sequencing platform. The later analysis used no new phenotypic data to find candidate immune exposures, relying instead on TCR beta sequences and their occurrence across donors. A separate validation cohort of approximately 130 different subjects was used in addition to the roughly 670-subject first cohort. A later genetic analysis used genome-wide SNP genotypes for 398 of the 666 donors, treating that subset as a discovery cohort. Five DR-DQ haplotypes were handled as single units for association and clustering because linkage in the cohort was strong. The study profiled the T cell repertoires of 500 to 800 subjects by immunosequencing and related them to cytomegalovirus serostatus. To predict cytomegalovirus infection status, the study brought together high-throughput TCR immunosequencing, statistical association of individual TCRs with disease status, and machine learning. About 330 gigabases of sequencing data and tens of millions of unique TCR sequences made up an early release that covered under 750 HLA-typed donors. Donor age, sex, ethnicity and CMV serostatus were collected together with the repertoire data. Typing coverage differed by locus: A, B, C, DRB1 and DQB1 were typed in roughly 629-630 donors, DQA1 in about 510, DPA1 in around 600, and DPB1 in approximately 450. Overall study outcomes, separate from this receptor: Assigning TCR associations to individual alleles was difficult when HLA alleles, especially DR and DQ, strongly co-occurred. Because HLA typing was unavailable for some donors at each locus, only the typed subset was used in association tests. In a later analysis, HLA-associated TCR beta chains were found to be more clonally expanded and to have lower generation probabilities than equally common non-associated chains. In a later analysis, some 17,000 TCR beta sequences were associated with specific HLA alleles at a false discovery rate of 0.05. The study gave a list of 150 to 200 TCR beta chains associated with cytomegalovirus. A further reported finding was that TCR beta sequences accurately predicted the HLA-A and HLA-B alleles for most subjects in the first cohort. It was suggested by the authors that the approach could potentially be generalized to other disease states and immunological phenotypes. A later genetic analysis associated a missense DCLRE1C variant with V-gene and J-gene trimming of TCR beta chains, and an independent cohort replicated the association. A later genetic analysis reported fewer N-insertions in productive TCRs among donors in an Asian-associated ancestry cluster than the approximately 670-donor mean. This cohort had only TCR beta chains sequenced, and the lack of alpha or paired-chain data limited which features could be detected. Because counts were too low, seventeen rarely observed V segments, including chromosome 9 orphons, were left out of the earlier analysis of several hundred of the donors. A later analysis reported that several top co-occurrence clusters appeared linked to parvovirus B19, influenza, CMV and Epstein-Barr virus. According to a later analysis, TCR association rates differed among HLA loci, with DRB1 alleles showing the most associated TCRs and HLA-C alleles showing the fewest. While some public TCRs were present in many individuals, most TCR sequences turned up only very rarely across donors. In an earlier analysis of 500 to 650 of the donors, most TCR beta V segments appeared in productive rearrangements about 87% or about 30% of the time, broadly matching IMGT annotations. A group of highly shared sequence variants was considered likely to be a technical artifact of the sequencing pipeline. Some IMGT-functional V segments, including TRBV6-2 and TRBV6-3, could not be told apart with the 87-base-pair reads, so those segments were excluded. In both the original and validation cohorts, the classifier was reported to diagnose cytomegalovirus status with high specificity and sensitivity. The only immune exposure information available for the cohort was CMV serostatus. In vitro tests confirmed that a few of the cytomegalovirus-associated TCR beta chains recognize cytomegalovirus antigens. Linkage disequilibrium might explain the correlated functional status among segregating V segments, but an unknown experimental factor could not be excluded. In a later analysis, most CMV-associated TCR beta chains were found to appear HLA-restricted, with HLA associations seemingly driven largely by CMV exposure. Roughly uniform sequencing depth across donors was assumed in presence/absence analyses, although this assumption may not hold.

The cohort consisted of 650 to 700 healthy bone marrow donors. At the time of sampling, all cohort members were nominally healthy, though unrecorded immune exposures were likely present. The donor tested CMV seropositive, placing the donor among the 289 seropositive members of the cohort. A peripheral blood sample was collected from each donor, and TCR beta sequencing was performed on peripheral blood mononuclear cells. The Qiagen DNeasy Blood Extraction Kit was used to extract genomic DNA from the blood cell samples. The library was produced with the immunoSEQ multiplex PCR assay. For the multiplex PCR, a mixture combining 60 forward primers for TCR Vbeta segments and 13 reverse primers for TCR Jbeta segments was used. Amplification of the CDR3 region of rearranged TCR beta genes was performed with a multiplex PCR assay on genomic DNA. The amplified TCR beta libraries were sequenced on the Illumina HiSeq System as 87-base-pair reads. On the study's bioinformatics: A later analysis tallied around 82 million unique TCR beta chains across the roughly 610 repertoires, and approximately 12 million of those chains were shared by two or more donors. Raw reads were error-corrected and collapsed into unique sequences by a nearest-neighbor algorithm in which closely related sequences were merged to remove PCR and sequencing errors. V, D and J gene segments were assigned by aligning CDR3 sequences to IMGT reference sequences. Each retained sequence needed at least a six-nucleotide match to both a V gene segment and a J gene segment. A rearrangement was called productive if the CDR3 had no stop codons and remained in frame with V and J, and every other rearrangement was called non-productive. CDR3 was defined by IMGT convention, running from the second conserved V-encoded cysteine to the conserved J-encoded phenylalanine. Sequences without an unambiguous match to a single V gene segment were excluded from the earlier analysis of several hundred of the donors. An earlier analysis of roughly 590 of the donors called V segments functional above 56.7% productive rearrangements and segregating when the between-donor standard deviation exceeded 5%. A statistical classification framework was built to diagnose cytomegalovirus status from the catalog of TCR beta chain sequences. V and J gene assignment, in a later analysis, came from comparing TCR nucleotide sequences with IMGT/GENE-DB human TR gene sequences. The TCRdist pipeline was used in a later analysis to assign CDR3 sequences and most-parsimonious VDJ recombination scenarios. In a later analysis, every TCR beta chain was defined by the combination of its CDR3 amino acid sequence and its V-gene family, and reads without a unique V-gene family were dropped. In a later analysis, nearly 600 highly shared, low-generation-probability nucleotide sequences were removed to address suspected cross-contamination and a sequencing artifact. In a later analysis, a clonal expansion index was calculated for each public chain from normalized within-repertoire ranks of inferred template counts. In a later analysis, generation probabilities were computed with a VDJ recombination model fitted to out-of-frame rearrangements, and the resulting probabilities were checked against IGoR. A later analysis scored TCR-TCR, TCR-HLA and TCR-CMV co-occurrence with hypergeometric tests, applying a repertoire-size bias correction to TCR pairs. To estimate false discovery rates, a later analysis permuted the HLA or CMV assignments 20 times. A later analysis grouped co-occurring TCRs with DBSCAN, adding TCRdist sequence similarity when clustering within HLA-allele-positive subsets. Co-occurrence clustering excluded repertoires with fewer than 30,000 or more than 120,000 public chains, plus five with anomalous nucleotide sharing. TCRdb re-hosts the immuneACCESS table, in-frame sequences only. Its copies lack some clones; in the studies checked, an unresolved V gene accounts for under half of them, and the cause for the rest is not known. Clone size and V and J calls were adopted from that table, with D and trimming inferred from the DNA. This sample is represented by some 140,000 clones; around 83% of them were singletons. The top ten hold 1% to 1.5% of the sample.

About this clone: Its antigen remains undetermined. Base qualities were left out, and no much larger clone turns up one base away.

Trimming removed 5 bases from V and 6 bases from J, leaving 20 bases between the germline ends. As encoded in the germline V gene, CDR1 is SGHVS while CDR2 is FNYEAQ. The CDR3 numbers 16 residues from cysteine through phenylalanine. The CDR3 DNA has 48 bases and is translated from base 1. The TCR was taken from a male donor in good health and CMV-seropositive. The chain is assembled from TRBV7-6 and TRBJ2-1; TRBD2 is a possible D gene, resting on 5 matching bases. Material for sequencing was PBMCs. The CDR3 reads as follows: CASSLQEAGFGNEQFF. The bases are TGTGCCAGCAGCCTCCAGGAGGCCGGATTCGGCAATGAGCAGTTCTTC.